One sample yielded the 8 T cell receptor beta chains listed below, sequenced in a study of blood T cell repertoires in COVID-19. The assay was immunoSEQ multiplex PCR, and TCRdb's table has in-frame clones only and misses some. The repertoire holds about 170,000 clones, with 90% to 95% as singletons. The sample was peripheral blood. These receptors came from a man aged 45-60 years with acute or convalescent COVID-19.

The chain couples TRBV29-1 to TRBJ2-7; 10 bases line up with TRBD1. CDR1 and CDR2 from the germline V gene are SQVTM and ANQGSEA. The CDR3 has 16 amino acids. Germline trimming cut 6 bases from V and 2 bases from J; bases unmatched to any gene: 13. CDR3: CSVSAPRDRGPYEQYF. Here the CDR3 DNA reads TGCAGCGTCTCCGCCCCCCGGGACAGGGGACCCTACGAGCAGTACTTC.

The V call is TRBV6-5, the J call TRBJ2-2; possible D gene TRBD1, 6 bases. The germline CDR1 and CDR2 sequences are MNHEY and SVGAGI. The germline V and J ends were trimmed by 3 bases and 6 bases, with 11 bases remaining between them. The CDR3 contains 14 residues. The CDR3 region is CASSYRTGSGELFF. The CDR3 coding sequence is TGTGCCAGCAGTTATCGTACAGGGTCCGGGGAGCTGTTTTTT.

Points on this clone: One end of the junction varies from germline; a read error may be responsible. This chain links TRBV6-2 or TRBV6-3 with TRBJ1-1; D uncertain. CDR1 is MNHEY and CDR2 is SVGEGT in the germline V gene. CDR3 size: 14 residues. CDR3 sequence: CVSSRDGEGTEAFF. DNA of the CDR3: TGTGTCAGCAGTCGTGACGGTGAGGGCACTGAAGCTTTCTTT.

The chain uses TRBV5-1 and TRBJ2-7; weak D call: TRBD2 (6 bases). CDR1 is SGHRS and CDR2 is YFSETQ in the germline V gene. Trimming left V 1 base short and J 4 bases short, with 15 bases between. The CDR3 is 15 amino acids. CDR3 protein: CASSLPDGSGYEQYF. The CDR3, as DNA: TGCGCCAGCAGCTTGCCCGACGGGAGCGGGTACGAGCAGTACTTC.

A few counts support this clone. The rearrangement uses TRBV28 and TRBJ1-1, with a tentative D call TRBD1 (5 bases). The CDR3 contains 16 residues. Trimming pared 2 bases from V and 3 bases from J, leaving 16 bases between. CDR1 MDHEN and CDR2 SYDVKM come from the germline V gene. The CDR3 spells CASSLGGWATDTEAFF. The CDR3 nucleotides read TGTGCCAGCAGTTTAGGTGGGTGGGCGACAGACACTGAAGCTTTCTTT. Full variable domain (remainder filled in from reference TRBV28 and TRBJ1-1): DVKVTQSSRYLVKRTGEKVFLECVQDMDHENMFWYRQDPGLGLRLIYFSYDVKMKEKGDIPEGYSVSREKKERFSLILESASTNQTSMYLCASSLGGWATDTEAFFGQGTRLTVV.

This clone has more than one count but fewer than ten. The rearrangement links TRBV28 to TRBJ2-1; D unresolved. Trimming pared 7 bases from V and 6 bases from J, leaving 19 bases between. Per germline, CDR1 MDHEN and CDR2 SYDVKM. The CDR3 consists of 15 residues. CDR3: CASNVAFLSSNEQFF. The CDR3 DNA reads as TGTGCCAGCAACGTAGCTTTCCTTTCTTCCAATGAGCAGTTCTTC.

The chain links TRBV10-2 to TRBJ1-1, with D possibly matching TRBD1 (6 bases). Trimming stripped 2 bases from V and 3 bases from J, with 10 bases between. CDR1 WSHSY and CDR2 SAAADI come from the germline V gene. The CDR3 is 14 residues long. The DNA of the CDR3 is TGCGCCAGCAGTGAGACCAGGGGTTACACTGAAGCTTTCTTT. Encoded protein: CASSETRGYTEAFF.

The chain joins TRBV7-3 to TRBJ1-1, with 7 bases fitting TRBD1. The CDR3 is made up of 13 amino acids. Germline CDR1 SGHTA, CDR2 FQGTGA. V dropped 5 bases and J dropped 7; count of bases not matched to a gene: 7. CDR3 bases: TGTGCCAGCAGCCAGGGGGTCAGCGGTGAAGCTTTCTTT. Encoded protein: CASSQGVSGEAFF.